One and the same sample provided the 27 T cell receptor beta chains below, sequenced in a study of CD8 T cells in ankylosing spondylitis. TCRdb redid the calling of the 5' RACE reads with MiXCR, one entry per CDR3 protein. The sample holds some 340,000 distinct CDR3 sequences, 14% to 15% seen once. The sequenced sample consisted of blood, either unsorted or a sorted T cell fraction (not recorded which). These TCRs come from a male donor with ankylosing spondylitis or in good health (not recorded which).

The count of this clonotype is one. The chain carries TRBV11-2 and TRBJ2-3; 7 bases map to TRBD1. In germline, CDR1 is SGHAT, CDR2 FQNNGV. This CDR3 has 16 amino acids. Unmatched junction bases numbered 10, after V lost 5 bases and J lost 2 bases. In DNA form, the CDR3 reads TGTGCCAGCAGCCCTCGTCCGGGACAGCTCACAGATACGCAGTATTTT. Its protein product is CASSPRPGQLTDTQYF.

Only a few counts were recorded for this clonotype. CDR3 loop: CASSQGTSGLKQFF. The CDR3 DNA reads as TGTGCCAGCAGCCAAGGGACTAGCGGGCTTAAGCAGTTCTTC. The chain combines TRBV14 with TRBJ2-1; 11 nucleotides line up with TRBD2. The CDR3 sequence is 14 residues long. V shed 1 base and J 11 bases; nucleotides not matched to a gene: 4. CDR1 is SGHDN, CDR2 FVKESK, per germline.

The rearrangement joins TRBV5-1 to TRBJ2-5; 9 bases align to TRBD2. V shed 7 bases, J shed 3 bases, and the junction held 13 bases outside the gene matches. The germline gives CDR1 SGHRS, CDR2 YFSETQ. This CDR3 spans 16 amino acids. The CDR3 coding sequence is TGCGCCAGCGGACACGGGACTAGCTCAATGAAAGAGACCCAGTACTTC. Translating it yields CASGHGTSSMKETQYF.

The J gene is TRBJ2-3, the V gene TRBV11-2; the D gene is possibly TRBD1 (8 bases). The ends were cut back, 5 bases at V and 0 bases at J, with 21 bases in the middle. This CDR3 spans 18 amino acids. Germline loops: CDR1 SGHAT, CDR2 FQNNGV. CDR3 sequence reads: CASSATRGGQVSTDTQYF. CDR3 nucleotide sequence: TGTGCCAGCAGCGCCACCCGCGGGGGACAGGTTAGCACAGATACGCAGTATTTT.

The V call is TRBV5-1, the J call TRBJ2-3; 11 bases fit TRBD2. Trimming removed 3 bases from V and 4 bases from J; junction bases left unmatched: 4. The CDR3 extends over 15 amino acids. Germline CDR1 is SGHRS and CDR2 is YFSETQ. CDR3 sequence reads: CASSYSGGGPDTQYF. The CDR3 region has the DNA TGCGCCAGCAGCTATAGCGGGGGGGGGCCAGATACGCAGTATTTT.

The CDR3 bases are TGTGCCAGCAGTCGCGCCCGGACCGACTCTGGAAACACCATATATTTT. Amino acid sequence: CASSRARTDSGNTIYF. The chain couples TRBV6-1 to TRBJ1-3; D not resolved. The germline CDR1 and CDR2 sequences are MNHNS and SASEGT. This CDR3 is 16 amino acids long. Trimming stripped 5 bases from V and 0 bases from J, with 14 bases between.

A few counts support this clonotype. The CDR3 sequence is CASSVPGDGNTIYF. CDR3 DNA: TGTGCCAGCAGTGTTCCAGGGGATGGAAACACCATATATTTT. The chain links TRBV25-1 to TRBJ1-3, with TRBD1 as a possible D gene (6 bases). CDR1 and CDR2 (germline): MGHDK, SYGVNS. Trimming took off 4 bases at V and 3 bases at J, with 10 bases between the two ends. CDR3 length equals 14 residues. Using reference TRBV25-1 and TRBJ1-3 for the parts outside the CDR3, the full variable domain is EADIYQTPRYLVIGTGKKITLECSQTMGHDKMYWYQQDPGMELHLIHYSYGVNSTEKGDLSSESTVSRIRTEHFPLTLESARPSHTSQYLCASSVPGDGNTIYFGEGSWLTVV.

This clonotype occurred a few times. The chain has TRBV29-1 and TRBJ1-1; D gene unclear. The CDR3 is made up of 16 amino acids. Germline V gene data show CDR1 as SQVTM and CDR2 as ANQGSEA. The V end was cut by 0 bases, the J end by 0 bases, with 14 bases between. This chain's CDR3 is CSVEDRIAALNTEAFF. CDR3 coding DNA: TGCAGCGTTGAAGACCGGATTGCTGCTTTGAACACTGAAGCTTTCTTT.

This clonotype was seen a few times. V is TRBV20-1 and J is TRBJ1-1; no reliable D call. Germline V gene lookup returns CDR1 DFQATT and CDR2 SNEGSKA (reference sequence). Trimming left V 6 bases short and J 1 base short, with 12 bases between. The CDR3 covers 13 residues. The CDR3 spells CSAGRAGNTEAFF. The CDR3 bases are TGCAGTGCAGGCCGGGCGGGGAACACTGAAGCTTTCTTT.

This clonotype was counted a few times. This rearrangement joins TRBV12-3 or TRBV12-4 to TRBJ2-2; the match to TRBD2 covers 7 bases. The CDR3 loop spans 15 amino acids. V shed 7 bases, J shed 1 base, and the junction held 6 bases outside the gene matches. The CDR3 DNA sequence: TGTGCCAGCACCTTTTCTAGCGGGAACACCGGGGAGCTGTTTTTT. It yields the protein CASTFSSGNTGELFF.

CDR3 coding DNA: TGCAGTGCTAGAGCGGCCACAGGGGGGTCACCCCTCCACTTT. This translates into CSARAATGGSPLHF. J is TRBJ1-6 and V is TRBV20-1, with 8 positions matching TRBD1. V shed 1 base, J shed 10 bases, and the junction held 6 bases outside the gene matches. CDR1 and CDR2 from the germline V gene are DFQATT and SNEGSKA (reference sequence). The CDR3 consists of 14 residues.

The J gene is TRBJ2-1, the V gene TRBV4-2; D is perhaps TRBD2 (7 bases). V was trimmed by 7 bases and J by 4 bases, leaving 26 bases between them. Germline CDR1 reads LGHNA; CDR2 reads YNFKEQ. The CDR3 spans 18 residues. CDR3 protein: CASTNIGVGGGDYNEQFF. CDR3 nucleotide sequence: TGTGCCAGCACCAATATAGGAGTCGGCGGGGGCGATTACAATGAGCAGTTCTTC.

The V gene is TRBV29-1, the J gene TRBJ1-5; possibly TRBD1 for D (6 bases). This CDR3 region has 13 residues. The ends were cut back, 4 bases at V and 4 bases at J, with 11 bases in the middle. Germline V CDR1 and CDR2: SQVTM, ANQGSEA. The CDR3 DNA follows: TGCAGCGTTGGTCCAGGGGCGAATCAGCCCCAGCATTTT. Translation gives CSVGPGANQPQHF.

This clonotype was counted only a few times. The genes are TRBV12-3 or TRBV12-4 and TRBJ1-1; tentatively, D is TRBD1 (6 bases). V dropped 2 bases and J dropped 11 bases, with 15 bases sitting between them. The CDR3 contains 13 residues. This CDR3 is CASSLRATGAAFF. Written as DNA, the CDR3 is TGTGCCAGCAGTTTACGGGCGACAGGCGCGGCTTTCTTT.

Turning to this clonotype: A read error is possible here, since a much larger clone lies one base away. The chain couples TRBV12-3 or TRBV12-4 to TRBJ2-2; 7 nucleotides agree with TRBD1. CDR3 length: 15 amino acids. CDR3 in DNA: TGTGCCAGCAGTCCCGGGACAGCCGTGACCGGGGAGCTGCTTTTT. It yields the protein CASSPGTAVTGELLF.

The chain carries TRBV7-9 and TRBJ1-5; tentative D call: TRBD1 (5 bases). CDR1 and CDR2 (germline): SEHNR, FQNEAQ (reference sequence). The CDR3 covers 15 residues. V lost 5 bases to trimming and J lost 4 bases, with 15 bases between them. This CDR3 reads CASSPYSGTNQPQHF. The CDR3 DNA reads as TGTGCCAGCAGCCCGTATTCGGGGACTAATCAGCCCCAGCATTTT.

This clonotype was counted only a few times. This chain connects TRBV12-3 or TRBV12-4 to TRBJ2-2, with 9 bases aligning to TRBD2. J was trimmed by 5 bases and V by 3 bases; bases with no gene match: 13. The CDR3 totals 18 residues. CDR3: CASSLNRGGRASTGELFF. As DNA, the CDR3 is TGTGCCAGCAGTTTGAATAGAGGCGGGAGGGCCTCAACCGGGGAGCTGTTTTTT.

This CDR3 reads CASRRGELGTGELFF. The DNA for the CDR3 is TGTGCCAGCAGGCGAGGGGAGTTGGGCACCGGGGAGCTGTTTTTT. The chain combines TRBV5-6 with TRBJ2-2; D could derive from TRBD1 or TRBD2 (5 bases each). V lost 5 bases and J lost 4, with 15 bases in between. The CDR3 is 15 residues long. Germline assignment: CDR1 SGHDT and CDR2 YYEEEE.

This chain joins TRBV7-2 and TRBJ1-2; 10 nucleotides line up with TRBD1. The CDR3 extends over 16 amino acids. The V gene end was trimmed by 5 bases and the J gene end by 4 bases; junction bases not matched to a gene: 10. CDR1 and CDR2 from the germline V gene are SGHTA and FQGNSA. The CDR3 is CASSEVRDRGGYGYTF. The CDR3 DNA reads TGTGCCAGCAGCGAAGTCCGGGACAGGGGTGGCTATGGCTACACCTTC. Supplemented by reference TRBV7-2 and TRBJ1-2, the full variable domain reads GAGVSQSPSNKVTEKGKDVELRCDPISGHTALYWYRQSLGQGLEFLIYFQGNSAPDKSGLPSDRFSAERTGGSVSTLTIQRTQQEDSAVYLCASSEVRDRGGYGYTFGSGTRLTVV.

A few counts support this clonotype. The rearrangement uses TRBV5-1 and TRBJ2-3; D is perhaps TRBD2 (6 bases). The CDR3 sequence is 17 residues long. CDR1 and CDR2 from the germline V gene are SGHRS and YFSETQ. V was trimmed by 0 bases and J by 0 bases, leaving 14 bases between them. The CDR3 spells CASSLEVSGSSTDTQYF. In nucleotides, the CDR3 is TGCGCCAGCAGCTTGGAGGTTAGCGGATCTAGCACAGATACGCAGTATTTT.

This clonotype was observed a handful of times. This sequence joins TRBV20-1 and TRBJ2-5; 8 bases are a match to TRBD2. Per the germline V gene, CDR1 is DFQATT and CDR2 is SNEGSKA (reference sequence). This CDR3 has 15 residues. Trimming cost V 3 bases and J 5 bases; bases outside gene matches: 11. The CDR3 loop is CSASPGRGARETQYF. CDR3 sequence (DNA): TGCAGTGCTAGTCCCGGGAGGGGAGCGCGGGAGACCCAGTACTTC.

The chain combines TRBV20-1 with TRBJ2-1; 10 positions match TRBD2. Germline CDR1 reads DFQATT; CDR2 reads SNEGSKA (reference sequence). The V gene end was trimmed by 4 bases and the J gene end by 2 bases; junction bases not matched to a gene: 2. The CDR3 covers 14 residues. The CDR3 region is CSATLAGAYNEQFF. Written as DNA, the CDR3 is TGCAGTGCTACCCTAGCGGGGGCCTACAATGAGCAGTTCTTC.

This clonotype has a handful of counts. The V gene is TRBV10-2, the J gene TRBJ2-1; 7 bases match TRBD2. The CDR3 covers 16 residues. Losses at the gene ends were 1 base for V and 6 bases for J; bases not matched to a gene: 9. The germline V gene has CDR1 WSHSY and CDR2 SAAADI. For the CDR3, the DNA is TGCGCCAGCAGTGAGTGGGCTAGCGGTAAGACCAATGAGCAGTTCTTC. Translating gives CASSEWASGKTNEQFF.

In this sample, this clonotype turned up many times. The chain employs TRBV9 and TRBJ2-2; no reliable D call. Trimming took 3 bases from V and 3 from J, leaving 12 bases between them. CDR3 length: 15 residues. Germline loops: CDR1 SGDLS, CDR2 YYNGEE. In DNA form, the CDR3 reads TGTGCCAGCAGCGCCAGCCGGGCTCACACCGGGGAGCTGTTTTTT. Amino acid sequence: CASSASRAHTGELFF.

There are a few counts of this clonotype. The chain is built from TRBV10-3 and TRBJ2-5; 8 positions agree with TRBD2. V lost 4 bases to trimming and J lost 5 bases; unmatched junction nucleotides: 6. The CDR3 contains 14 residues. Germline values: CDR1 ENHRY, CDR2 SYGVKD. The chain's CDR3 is CAISVSTSAETQYF. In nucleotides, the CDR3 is TGTGCCATCAGTGTCTCGACTAGCGCGGAGACCCAGTACTTC.

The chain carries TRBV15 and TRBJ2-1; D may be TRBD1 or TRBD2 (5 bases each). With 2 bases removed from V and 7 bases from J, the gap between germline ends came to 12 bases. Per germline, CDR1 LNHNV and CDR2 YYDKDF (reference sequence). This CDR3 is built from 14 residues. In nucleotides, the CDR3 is TGTGCCACCAGCAGATTCCCTGAGGGGAATGAGCAGTTCTTC. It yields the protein CATSRFPEGNEQFF.

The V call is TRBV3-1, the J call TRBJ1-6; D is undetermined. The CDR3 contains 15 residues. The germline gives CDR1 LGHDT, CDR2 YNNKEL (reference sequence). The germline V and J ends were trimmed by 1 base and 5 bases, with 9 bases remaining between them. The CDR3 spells CASSQVLRNNSPLHF. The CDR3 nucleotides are TGTGCCAGCAGCCAAGTATTAAGAAATAATTCACCCCTCCACTTT.